The TCR beta chain described here comes from a study of blood T cell repertoires in COVID-19. Study as a whole: Sites in the United States, Italy and Spain provided acute and convalescent COVID-19 samples.

Authors' data handling: Reference gene primer amplification gave estimated nucleated cell counts. The data were produced by immunoSEQ multiplex PCR, yet TCRdb's version contains in-frame clones alone and is incomplete. For V, J and clone size, that table is used; D and trimming come from the DNA. The table includes 150,000 to 180,000 clones, about 90% detected once. V lost 6 bases to trimming and J lost 4 bases; unmatched junction nucleotides: 10. CDR3 length equals 16 residues. From germline, CDR1 is MDHEN and CDR2 SYDVKM. Sequencing was carried out using peripheral blood. This TCR derives from a man aged 45 to 65 with acute or convalescent COVID-19. The chain has TRBV28 and TRBJ1-1, with 11 bases matching TRBD1. Here the CDR3 reads CASSSPGTGGGTEAFF. CDR3 in DNA: TGTGCCAGCAGCAGTCCCGGGACAGGGGGAGGCACTGAAGCTTTCTTT.